This T cell receptor beta chain is from a study of T cells in Graves' hyperthyroidism and ophthalmopathy. Study findings and constraints: Prediction of ophthalmopathy progression came a median roughly 6.6 months pre-onset.

RNA transcripts were the template for amplifying TCR beta CDR3 regions. During a first-round RT-PCR of the TCR CDR3, the HTBI primer set was used. Each CDR3 protein is one row after TCRdb ran MiXCR on the multiplex PCR reads. Of hundreds of thousands of distinct CDR3 sequences listed, roughly 15% were seen once; the top ten hold 4.3%. V lost 3 bases and J lost 5; bases outside the gene matches: 3. This CDR3 is 15 amino acids long. CDR1 SGHAT and CDR2 FQDESV come from the germline V gene (reference sequence). Turning to this clonotype: Its antigen is as yet unknown.

Criteria for exclusion of patients were uncontrolled infection, other autoimmune disease, pregnancy or lactation. What was sequenced was blood. This chain links TRBV11-1 with TRBJ1-6, with 8 bases fitting TRBD1. This TCR was sampled from a woman in her 40s with Graves' ophthalmopathy. The CDR3 DNA follows: TGTGCCAGCAGCTTCTCGACAGGGGATAATTCACCCCTCCACTTT. It translates to CASSFSTGDNSPLHF.